The 2 T cell receptor beta chains reported below all come from one sample, sequenced in a study of CD8+CD57+ T cells in acquired aplastic anemia. Profiling that covered TCR beta VDJ and CDR3 relied on genomic DNA as its template. TCRdb redid the calling of the reads with MiXCR, one entry per CDR3 protein. The sample shows about 210,000 distinct CDR3 sequences, roughly 57% of them seen only once. Sequencing was done on a sample of sorted CD4+, CD8+, or CD8+CD57+ T cells (not recorded which) from PBMCs. The receptors shown here come from a human donor in good health.

DNA of the CDR3: TGTGCCAGCAGCTTAGTGCAAGGACCATCCTACGAACTAGCCAGCACAGATACGCAGTATTTT. Amino acid sequence: CASSLVQGPSYELASTDTQYF. The chain couples TRBV7-8 to TRBJ2-3, with a possible D match to TRBD2 (6 bases). The CDR3 is made up of 21 amino acids. Germline CDR1 reads SGHVS; CDR2 reads FQNEAQ. V lost 1 base and J 0 bases, leaving 26 bases between the germline ends.

The chain combines TRBV20-1 with TRBJ2-7, with 7 bases matching TRBD1. Germline values: CDR1 DFQATT, CDR2 SNEGSKA (reference sequence). V shed 0 bases and J 1 base; nucleotides not matched to a gene: 6. This CDR3 contains 15 residues. This CDR3 reads CSARDLTGPSYEQYF. CDR3 DNA: TGCAGTGCTAGAGATCTGACAGGGCCTTCCTACGAGCAGTACTTC.